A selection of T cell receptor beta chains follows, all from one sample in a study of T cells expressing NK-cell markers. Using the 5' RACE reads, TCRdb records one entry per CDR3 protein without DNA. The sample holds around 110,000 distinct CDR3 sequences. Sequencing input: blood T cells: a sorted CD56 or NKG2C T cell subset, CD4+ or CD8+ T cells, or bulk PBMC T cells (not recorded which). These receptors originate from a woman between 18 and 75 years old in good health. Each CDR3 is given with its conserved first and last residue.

CDR3 protein: CASSPGLAGGQVYNEQFF; J gene: TRBJ2-1; V gene: TRBV11-2
CDR3 protein: CASSLGPSGDTDTQYF; J gene: TRBJ2-3; V gene: TRBV7-3
CDR3 protein: CASSPRWDSVNTEAFF; J gene: TRBJ1-1; V gene: TRBV12-3/TRBV12-4
CDR3 protein: CASTHPYSPNTEAFF; J gene: TRBJ1-1; V gene: TRBV7-9
CDR3 protein: CSARDIGAGGYEQYF; J gene: TRBJ2-7; V gene: TRBV20-1
CDR3 protein: CASSFGKVVRSRGPGDTQYF; J gene: TRBJ2-3; V gene: TRBV28
CDR3 protein: CASSLEGFEQFF; J gene: TRBJ2-1; V gene: TRBV11-2
CDR3 protein: CASSEHRGPGANVLTF; J gene: TRBJ2-6; V gene: TRBV10-1
CDR3 protein: CASSAVSYEQYF; J gene: TRBJ2-7; V gene: TRBV25-1
CDR3 protein: CASSQGSTGQNSPLHF; J gene: TRBJ1-6; V gene: TRBV4-3
CDR3 protein: CASSKQGAFDNEQFF; J gene: TRBJ2-1; V gene: TRBV12-3/TRBV12-4
CDR3 protein: CSVEDLQSYEQYF; J gene: TRBJ2-7; V gene: TRBV29-1
CDR3 protein: CASSLGGGLEAFF; J gene: TRBJ1-1; V gene: TRBV5-4
CDR3 protein: CSASTGVFDGTEAFF; J gene: TRBJ1-1; V gene: TRBV20-1
CDR3 protein: CASSQVDRGTEAFF; J gene: TRBJ1-1; V gene: TRBV4-1
CDR3 protein: CASSLEVLYEQYF; J gene: TRBJ2-7; V gene: TRBV28
CDR3 protein: CASSLDSGSYEQYF; J gene: TRBJ2-7; V gene: TRBV7-2
CDR3 protein: CASSQDLTPDTQYF; J gene: TRBJ2-3; V gene: TRBV14
CDR3 protein: CASSLGLAGSYNEQFF; J gene: TRBJ2-1; V gene: TRBV9
CDR3 protein: CASSLDTSGSNEQFF; J gene: TRBJ2-1; V gene: TRBV5-6
CDR3 protein: CAISDLSPTHTDTQYF; J gene: TRBJ2-3; V gene: TRBV10-3
CDR3 protein: CASSLVAGGNEVDEQFF; J gene: TRBJ2-1; V gene: TRBV7-2
CDR3 protein: CASSPTDLSTDTQYF; J gene: TRBJ2-3; V gene: TRBV28
CDR3 protein: CASSPYLQETQYF; J gene: TRBJ2-5; V gene: TRBV12-3/TRBV12-4